Given below is one TCR beta chain in context. What it recognizes is unknown. The CDR3 sequence is 22 residues long. The sample comes from a study of T cell responses to AZD1222 COVID-19 vaccine. Study-level results: Seropositive status at baseline applied to only 6 or 7 AZD1222 recipients. Donors skewed white British and female; clonal diversity was possibly underestimated. Unmutated variant regions are reportedly targeted by nearly half of spike-specific TCRs.

The method was immunoSEQ multiplex PCR; TCRdb's version includes in-frame clones alone and lacks a portion of them. The data show 150,000 to 200,000 clones, with approximately 93% seen just once and about 1% held by the top ten. J is TRBJ2-3 and V is TRBV21-1; the tabulated D call, TRBD1, remains unverified against the DNA. TRBV21-1 represents a pseudogene. This TCR was recovered from an adult who received the AZD1222 COVID-19 vaccine. The sequencing here drew on peripheral blood, taken 28 days after the second AZD1222 dose. This CDR3 reads CASSKAAGQGPCLLVRTDTQYF. CDR3 nucleotides: TGTGCCAGCAGCAAAGCGGCGGGACAGGGCCCTTGTCTCCTCGTGAGAACAGATACGCAGTATTTT.